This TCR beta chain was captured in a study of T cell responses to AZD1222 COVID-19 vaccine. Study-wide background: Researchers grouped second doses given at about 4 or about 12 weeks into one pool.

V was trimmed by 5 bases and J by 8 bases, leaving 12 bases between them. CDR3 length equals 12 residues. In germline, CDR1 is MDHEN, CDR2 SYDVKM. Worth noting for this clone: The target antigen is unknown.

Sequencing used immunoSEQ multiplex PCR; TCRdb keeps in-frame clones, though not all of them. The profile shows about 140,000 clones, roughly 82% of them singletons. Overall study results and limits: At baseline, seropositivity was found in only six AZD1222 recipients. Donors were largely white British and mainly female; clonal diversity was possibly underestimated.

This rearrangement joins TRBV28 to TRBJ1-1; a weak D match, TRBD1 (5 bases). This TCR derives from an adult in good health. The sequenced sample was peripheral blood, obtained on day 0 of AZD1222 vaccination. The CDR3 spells CASSLGTREAFF. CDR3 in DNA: TGTGCCAGCAGTCTCGGGACGCGAGAAGCTTTCTTT.